Each of the 32 T cell receptor beta chains below was sequenced from the same sample in a study of blood T cell repertoires in COVID-19. The data were produced by immunoSEQ multiplex PCR, yet TCRdb's version contains in-frame clones alone and is incomplete. The table shows about 170,000 clones, with approximately 91% occurring only once. Sequencing was performed on peripheral blood. These receptors all come from a man between 18 and 29 years old with COVID-19, enrolled during active disease.

The chain links TRBV3-1 (or the pseudogene TRBV3-2) to TRBJ2-7; 8 nucleotides agree with TRBD2. V shed 1 base, J shed 4 bases, and the junction held 3 bases outside the gene matches. Germline values: CDR1 LGHDT, CDR2 YNNKEL (reference sequence). This CDR3 contains 14 residues. CDR3 nucleotides: TGTGCCAGCAGCCAAGTAGCGGGACTTTACGAGCAGTACTTC. This translates into CASSQVAGLYEQYF.

The CDR3 DNA is TGTGCCAGCAGCGGGCCGGGGGACACTGAAGCTTTCTTT. Protein sequence: CASSGPGDTEAFF. The rearrangement uses TRBV12-3 or TRBV12-4 and TRBJ1-1, with D tentatively TRBD1 (5 bases). V gave up 6 bases and J gave up 3 bases, with 11 bases separating them. CDR3 length: 13 amino acids.

The chain is built from TRBV28 and TRBJ2-7, with TRBD1 identical over 10 bases. The CDR3 sequence is 13 residues long. Per germline, CDR1 MDHEN and CDR2 SYDVKM. J gave up 4 bases and V 6 bases, and 3 bases lay outside the gene matches. CDR3 sequence (DNA): TGTGCCAGCAGGGGACAGGGGCTTTACGAGCAGTACTTC. Its translation is CASRGQGLYEQYF.

The chain links TRBV18 to TRBJ2-1; D is possibly TRBD1 (5 bases). V was trimmed by 3 bases and J by 7 bases, leaving 19 bases between them. There are 16 residues in the CDR3. CDR1 KGHSH and CDR2 LQKENI come from the germline V gene. In DNA form, the CDR3 reads TGTGCCAGCTCACCCCCTGGGTGGGGCGCCGGGAATGAGCAGTTCTTC. It is translated as CASSPPGWGAGNEQFF.

Only one count was recorded for this clone. The rearrangement joins TRBV5-4 to TRBJ1-1, with D possibly TRBD1 on 5 matching bases. With 1 base removed from V and 5 bases from J, the gap between germline ends came to 15 bases. Looked up from germline, CDR1 is SGHNT and CDR2 is YYREEE (reference sequence). This CDR3 is built from 15 residues. This chain's CDR3 is CASSLTGGRWTEAFF. In DNA, the CDR3 is TGTGCCAGCAGCTTGACAGGCGGTCGTTGGACTGAAGCTTTCTTT.

The chain has TRBV6-5 and TRBJ2-2, with D tentatively TRBD2 (5 bases). V shed 6 bases and J shed 0 bases, with 8 bases lying between them. The length of the CDR3 is 14 residues. CDR1 MNHEY and CDR2 SVGAGI come from the germline V gene. CDR3 sequence reads: CASSPGSNTGELFF. The CDR3 DNA reads as TGTGCCAGCAGCCCGGGATCGAACACCGGGGAGCTGTTTTTT.

This rearrangement joins TRBV7-8 to TRBJ2-7, with TRBD2 identical over 7 bases. Per germline, CDR1 SGHVS and CDR2 FQNEAQ. The CDR3 extends over 15 amino acids. V trimming: 2 bases; J trimming: 6 bases; junction bases outside the gene matches: 10. The CDR3 loop reads CASSLSGAGEGEQYF. DNA of the CDR3: TGTGCCAGCAGCTTAAGTGGGGCGGGAGAAGGCGAGCAGTACTTC.

This clone showed up just once. The rearrangement links TRBV27 to TRBJ2-1, with D tentatively TRBD2 (5 bases). V was clipped by 6 bases and J by 4 bases, with 16 bases between them. Per germline, CDR1 MNHEY and CDR2 SMNVEV (reference sequence). The CDR3 has 15 residues. This chain's CDR3 is CASSLQRRSYNEQFF. The CDR3 DNA reads as TGTGCCAGCAGCCTCCAGCGGAGGTCTTACAATGAGCAGTTCTTC.

The CDR3 region has the DNA TGTGCCAGCAGCCCGGACAGGCGTTCCTACGAGCAGTACTTC. Protein product: CASSPDRRSYEQYF. The rearrangement joins TRBV7-2 to TRBJ2-7; 7 bases align to TRBD1. Germline V gene sequence: CDR1 SGHTA, CDR2 FQGNSA. J was trimmed by 1 base and V by 5 bases; bases with no gene match: 5. The CDR3 is 14 amino acids.

This rearrangement joins TRBV28 to TRBJ2-3; 9 bases fit TRBD2. With V trimmed by 0 bases and J by 5 bases, 3 bases remained unmatched. This CDR3 spans 15 amino acids. The germline V gene has CDR1 MDHEN and CDR2 SYDVKM. In nucleotides, the CDR3 is TGTGCCAGCAGTTTATGGCGGGAGGGCCAAGATACGCAGTATTTT. Amino acid sequence: CASSLWREGQDTQYF.

This chain connects TRBV10-3 to TRBJ2-1; possible D gene TRBD2, 6 bases. Germline V gives CDR1 ENHRY, CDR2 SYGVKD. V was pared by 7 bases and J by 5 bases, with 12 bases between. CDR3 length: 13 amino acids. Written as DNA, the CDR3 is TGTGCCATCACGTCTAGCGAAGACAATGAGCAGTTCTTC. As protein: CAITSSEDNEQFF.

The chain joins TRBV7-8 to TRBJ2-5, with D possibly TRBD1 on 5 matching bases. The CDR3 contains 17 residues. Trimming shortened V by 1 base and J by 1 base, and 16 bases separated the two germline ends. Germline CDR1 reads SGHVS; CDR2 reads FQNEAQ. As DNA, the CDR3 is TGTGCCAGCAGCTTAGGTCGCCTTAGGGGTGTCCAAGAGACCCAGTACTTC. Translating gives CASSLGRLRGVQETQYF.

V usage is TRBV28 and J usage is TRBJ1-3; 9 nucleotides align to TRBD1. The CDR3 is 13 amino acids. Looked up from germline, CDR1 is MDHEN and CDR2 is SYDVKM. Trimming at V came to 8 bases and at J to 4 bases, leaving 3 bases not matched to a gene. CDR3 region: CASGTGSGNTIYF. The CDR3 DNA is TGTGCCAGCGGGACAGGGTCGGGAAACACCATATATTTT.

The chain carries TRBV7-6 and TRBJ2-7; 9 nucleotides match TRBD1. Germline V gene data show CDR1 as SGHVS and CDR2 as FNYEAQ. V shed 5 bases and J 2 bases; nucleotides not matched to a gene: 4. CDR3 length equals 14 residues. The DNA for the CDR3 is TGTGCCAGCAGCACTTGGACAGGGGCCTACGAGCAGTACTTC. The encoded protein is CASSTWTGAYEQYF.

The J gene is TRBJ2-5, the V gene TRBV11-2; no definite D call. The CDR3 length is 15 residues. The V gene's germline CDR1 is SGHAT and CDR2 FQNNGV. V lost 0 bases to trimming and J lost 0 bases, with 8 bases between them. The CDR3 here is CASSLDRGDQETQYF. The CDR3 DNA is TGTGCCAGCAGCTTAGATCGTGGAGACCAAGAGACCCAGTACTTC.

V gene TRBV30 combines with J gene TRBJ1-2; tentatively, D is TRBD1 (6 bases). The CDR3 sequence is 14 residues long. Trimming took off 2 bases at V and 4 bases at J, with 14 bases between the two ends. In germline, CDR1 is GTSNPN, CDR2 SVGIG (reference sequence). The CDR3 reads CAWSPGQLGYGYTF. CDR3 DNA sequence: TGTGCCTGGAGTCCTGGACAGCTAGGCTATGGCTACACCTTC.

The chain couples TRBV21-1 to TRBJ1-5; no DNA check was done on the table's D call, TRBD1. TRBV21-1 represents a pseudogene. The CDR3 consists of 13 residues. The CDR3 nucleotides are TGTGCCAGCAGACAGGGTAGCAATCAGCCCCAGCATTTT. Translating gives CASRQGSNQPQHF.

The chain links TRBV6-5 to TRBJ1-2, with 9 bases matching TRBD1. Trimming at V came to 11 bases and at J to 11 bases, leaving 15 bases not matched to a gene. CDR1 and CDR2 (germline): MNHEY, SVGAGI. This CDR3 contains 13 residues. CDR3 DNA sequence: TGTGCCGCAAATTGGGGACAGGGATCCGGGTACACCTTC. Protein product: CAANWGQGSGYTF.

V usage is TRBV5-4 and J usage is TRBJ1-2, with 10 bases matching TRBD1. V was clipped by 3 bases and J by 0 bases; unmatched bases: 5. The CDR3 covers 16 residues. The V gene's germline CDR1 is SGHNT and CDR2 YYREEE (reference sequence). CDR3 residues: CASSWDRGSPNYGYTF. In nucleotides, the CDR3 is TGTGCCAGCAGCTGGGACAGGGGAAGTCCTAACTATGGCTACACCTTC.

The chain links TRBV9 to TRBJ2-5; possible D gene TRBD1, 5 bases. With 1 base removed from V and 2 bases from J, the gap between germline ends came to 12 bases. Germline loops: CDR1 SGDLS, CDR2 YYNGEE. The CDR3 runs 15 residues. Written as DNA, the CDR3 is TGTGCCAGCAGCGTACTTACAGGCCCACAAGAGACCCAGTACTTC. This translates into CASSVLTGPQETQYF.

The chain is built from TRBV19 and TRBJ1-3; D not certain. The germline V and J ends were trimmed by 1 base and 0 bases, with 7 bases remaining between them. The CDR3 runs 15 residues. The V gene's germline CDR1 is LNHDA and CDR2 SQIVND (reference sequence). For the CDR3, the DNA is TGTGCCAGTAGTATAGCCGGTGGCTCTGGAAACACCATATATTTT. Translating gives CASSIAGGSGNTIYF.

The J gene is TRBJ2-4, the V gene TRBV28; 7 bases match TRBD1. The length of the CDR3 is 13 residues. With 6 bases clipped from V and 5 bases from J, the junction kept 4 bases outside the gene matches. Germline V gives CDR1 MDHEN, CDR2 SYDVKM. CDR3 sequence (DNA): TGTGCCAGCAGGAGGGGGCGCGAAAACATTCAGTACTTC. It is translated as CASRRGRENIQYF.

The genes are TRBV19 and TRBJ2-5, with 10 bases that match TRBD1. The CDR3 length is 16 residues. V trimming: 7 bases; J trimming: 4 bases; junction bases outside the gene matches: 12. In germline, CDR1 is LNHDA, CDR2 SQIVND (reference sequence). The CDR3 spells CASTGTGTGDGETQYF. The CDR3 DNA reads TGTGCCAGTACCGGGACCGGGACAGGGGACGGAGAGACCCAGTACTTC. Supplemented by reference TRBV19 and TRBJ2-5, the full variable domain reads DGGITQSPKYLFRKEGQNVTLSCEQNLNHDAMYWYRQDPGQGLRLIYYSQIVNDFQKGDIAEGYSVSREKKESFPLTVTSAQKNPTAFYLCASTGTGTGDGETQYFGPGTRLLVL.

This clone showed up just once. J is TRBJ2-1 and V is TRBV4-3, with 14 bases that match TRBD2. The CDR3 contains 17 residues. Trimming cost V 0 bases and J 6 bases; bases outside gene matches: 4. Germline loops: CDR1 LGHNA, CDR2 YSLEER. The CDR3 DNA is TGCGCCAGCAGCCAAGATCTTGGACTAGCGGGGGGCAATGAGCAGTTCTTC. It specifies CASSQDLGLAGGNEQFF.

V gene TRBV28 combines with J gene TRBJ2-7; D is uncertain. The germline V gene encodes CDR1 MDHEN and CDR2 SYDVKM. V was pared by 1 base and J by 7 bases, with 5 bases between. The CDR3 consists of 11 residues. The CDR3 DNA is TGTGCCAGCAGTTTATCCCGGGAGCAGTACTTC. Its translation is CASSLSREQYF.

V usage is TRBV29-1 and J usage is TRBJ2-7; D may be TRBD1 (5 bases). Trimming took 6 bases from V and 0 from J, leaving 15 bases between them. The CDR3 is made up of 14 amino acids. Looked up from germline, CDR1 is SQVTM and CDR2 is ANQGSEA. DNA for the CDR3: TGCAGCGTAGCCGACAGCTTTCACTCCTACGAGCAGTACTTC. Translation gives CSVADSFHSYEQYF.

A single count supports this clone. This rearrangement joins TRBV6-2 or TRBV6-3 to TRBJ2-7; D is undetermined. The CDR3 totals 17 residues. Germline CDR1 reads MNHEY; CDR2 reads SVGEGT. V lost 6 bases and J lost 2, with 23 bases in between. This CDR3 is CASSMPRDPQPPYEQYF. CDR3 sequence (DNA): TGTGCCAGCAGCATGCCTAGAGATCCCCAACCCCCCTACGAGCAGTACTTC.

This clone was seen just once. Compared with germline, one end of the junction differs, possibly owing to a read error. The V gene is TRBV15, the J gene TRBJ1-4; D may be TRBD1 (5 bases). Germline lookup yields CDR1 LNHNV and CDR2 YYDKDF (reference sequence). The CDR3 is 14 amino acids. CDR3 in DNA: TGTGCCACCAGCAGCCGTCGGGGGTGGGAAAAACTGCTTTTT. Its protein product is CATSSRRGWEKLLF.

This chain links TRBV7-3 with TRBJ1-2; D gene ambiguous. The ends were cut back, 2 bases at V and 7 bases at J, with 11 bases in the middle. Germline CDR1 and CDR2: SGHTA and FQGTGA. CDR3 length: 13 residues. The CDR3 coding sequence is TGTGCCAGCAGCTTAGAGAGCAGCGCTGGCTACACCTTC. Amino acid sequence: CASSLESSAGYTF.

The V gene is TRBV7-3, the J gene TRBJ2-1, with 10 bases that match TRBD1. Germline CDR1 is SGHTA and CDR2 is FQGTGA. The V and J ends lost 3 bases and 3 bases, in that order; junction bases with no gene match: 2. This CDR3 comprises 15 residues. This chain's CDR3 is CASSFRDRGYNEQFF. The CDR3 nucleotides are TGTGCCAGCAGCTTCCGGGACAGGGGCTACAATGAGCAGTTCTTC.

The chain has TRBV30 and TRBJ1-1; tentatively, D is TRBD1 (5 bases). The CDR3 length is 14 residues. Germline values: CDR1 GTSNPN, CDR2 SVGIG (reference sequence). V lost 3 bases, J lost 3 bases, and 14 bases lay in between. The CDR3 sequence: CAWSARGGDTEAFF. CDR3 in DNA: TGTGCCTGGAGCGCAAGGGGTGGAGACACTGAAGCTTTCTTT. The full variable domain, rest sourced from reference TRBV30 and TRBJ1-1, is SQTIHQWPATLVQPVGSPLSLECTVEGTSNPNLYWYRQAAGRGLQLLFYSVGIGQISSEVPQNLSASRPQDRQFILSSKKLLLSDSGFYLCAWSARGGDTEAFFGQGTRLTVV.

CDR3 coding DNA: TGCGCCAGCAGCCAAGATACGGCGGGGAATGGCTACACCTTC. Amino acids: CASSQDTAGNGYTF. The genes are TRBV4-3 and TRBJ1-2; no clear D gene. V lost 0 bases, J lost 6 bases, and 11 bases lay in between. CDR1 and CDR2 (germline): LGHNA, YSLEER. This CDR3 comprises 14 residues.